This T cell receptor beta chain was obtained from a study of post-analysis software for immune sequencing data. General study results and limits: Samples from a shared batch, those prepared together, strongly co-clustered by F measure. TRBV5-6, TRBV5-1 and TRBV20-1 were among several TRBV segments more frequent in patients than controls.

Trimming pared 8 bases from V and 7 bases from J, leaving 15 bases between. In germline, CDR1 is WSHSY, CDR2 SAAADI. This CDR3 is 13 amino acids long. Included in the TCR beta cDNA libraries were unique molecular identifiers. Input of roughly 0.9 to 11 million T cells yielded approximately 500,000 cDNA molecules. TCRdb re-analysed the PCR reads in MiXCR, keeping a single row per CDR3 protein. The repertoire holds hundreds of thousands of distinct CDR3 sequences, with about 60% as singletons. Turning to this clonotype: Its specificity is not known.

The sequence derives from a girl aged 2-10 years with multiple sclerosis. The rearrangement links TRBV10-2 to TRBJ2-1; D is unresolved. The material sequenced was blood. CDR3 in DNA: TGCGCCAGCCAACTGGACCAACTGAATGAGCAGTTCTTC. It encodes CASQLDQLNEQFF.